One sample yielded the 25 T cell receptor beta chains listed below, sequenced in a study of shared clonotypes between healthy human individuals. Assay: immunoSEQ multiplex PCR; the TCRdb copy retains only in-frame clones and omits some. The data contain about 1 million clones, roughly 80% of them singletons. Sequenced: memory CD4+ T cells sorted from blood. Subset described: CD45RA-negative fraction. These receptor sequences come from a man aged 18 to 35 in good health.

The CDR3 coding sequence is TGTGCCAGCAGTGAAGACAGGGGAGGGGAAAAACTGTTTTTT. It codes for CASSEDRGGEKLFF. The gene calls are TRBV2 and TRBJ1-4; 7 bases align to TRBD1. Trimming took 1 base from V and 8 from J; bases not matched to a gene: 4. The germline gives CDR1 SNHLY, CDR2 FYNNEI. The CDR3 has 14 amino acids.

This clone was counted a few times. CDR3 in DNA: TGCAGCGTTGAAATAGGGGGCACTGAAGCTTTCTTT. Its protein product is CSVEIGGTEAFF. The V and J genes are TRBV29-1 and TRBJ1-1, with a tentative D call TRBD1 (6 bases). This CDR3 has 12 residues. V lost 2 bases and J lost 4, with 8 bases in between. Germline assignment: CDR1 SQVTM and CDR2 ANQGSEA.

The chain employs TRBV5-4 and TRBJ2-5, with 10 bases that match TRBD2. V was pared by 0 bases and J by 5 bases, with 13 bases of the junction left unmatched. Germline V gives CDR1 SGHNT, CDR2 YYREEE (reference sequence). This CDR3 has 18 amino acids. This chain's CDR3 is CASSLVSSGGPGWETQYF. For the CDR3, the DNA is TGTGCCAGCAGCTTGGTCTCTAGCGGGGGCCCAGGGTGGGAGACCCAGTACTTC.

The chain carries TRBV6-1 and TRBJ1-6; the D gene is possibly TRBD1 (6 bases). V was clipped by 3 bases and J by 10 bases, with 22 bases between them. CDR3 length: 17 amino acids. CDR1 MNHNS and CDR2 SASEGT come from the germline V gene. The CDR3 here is CASSDAGLYGGNSPLHF. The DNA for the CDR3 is TGTGCCAGCAGTGATGCGGGGTTGTACGGGGGCAACTCACCCCTCCACTTT.

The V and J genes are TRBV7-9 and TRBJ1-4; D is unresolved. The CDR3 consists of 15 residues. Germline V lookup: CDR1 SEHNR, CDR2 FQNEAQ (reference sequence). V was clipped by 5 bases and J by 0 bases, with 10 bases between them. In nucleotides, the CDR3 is TGTGCCAGCAGCCCCCAGTTTGCAACTAATGAAAAACTGTTTTTT. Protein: CASSPQFATNEKLFF.

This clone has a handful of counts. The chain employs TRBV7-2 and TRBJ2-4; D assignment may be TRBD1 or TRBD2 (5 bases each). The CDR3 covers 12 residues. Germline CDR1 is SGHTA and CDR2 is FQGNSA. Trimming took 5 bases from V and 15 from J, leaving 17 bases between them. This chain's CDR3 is CASSPGTPRLYF. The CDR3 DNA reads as TGTGCCAGCAGCCCAGGGACCCCCAGGCTGTACTTC.

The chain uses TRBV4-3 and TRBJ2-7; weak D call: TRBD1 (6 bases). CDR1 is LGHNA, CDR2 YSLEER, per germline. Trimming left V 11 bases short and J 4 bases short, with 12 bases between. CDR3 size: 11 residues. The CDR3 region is CAPGVGYEQYF. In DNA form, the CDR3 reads TGCGCCCCAGGGGTTGGATACGAGCAGTACTTC.

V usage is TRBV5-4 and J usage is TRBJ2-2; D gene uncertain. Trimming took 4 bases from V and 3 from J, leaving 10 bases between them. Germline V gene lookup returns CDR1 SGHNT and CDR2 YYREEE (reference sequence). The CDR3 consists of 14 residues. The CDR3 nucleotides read TGTGCCAGCAGCCCTAGATGGGACACCGGGGAGCTGTTTTTT. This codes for CASSPRWDTGELFF.

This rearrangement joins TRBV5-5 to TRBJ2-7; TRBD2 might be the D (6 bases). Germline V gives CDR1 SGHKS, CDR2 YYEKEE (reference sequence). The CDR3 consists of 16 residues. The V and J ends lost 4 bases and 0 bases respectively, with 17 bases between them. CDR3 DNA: TGTGCCAGCAGCCTCCCGGGTAGCGGCTACTCCTACGAGCAGTACTTC. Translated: CASSLPGSGYSYEQYF.

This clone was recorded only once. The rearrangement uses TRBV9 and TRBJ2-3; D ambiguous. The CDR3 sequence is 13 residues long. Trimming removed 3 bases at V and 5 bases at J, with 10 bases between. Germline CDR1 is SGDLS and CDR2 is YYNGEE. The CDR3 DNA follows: TGTGCCAGCAGCGCCAGAGACCGAGATACGCAGTATTTT. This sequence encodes CASSARDRDTQYF.

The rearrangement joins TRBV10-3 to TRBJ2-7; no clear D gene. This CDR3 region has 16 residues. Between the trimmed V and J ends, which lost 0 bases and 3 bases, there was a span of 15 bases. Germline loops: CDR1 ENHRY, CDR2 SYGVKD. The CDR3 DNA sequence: TGTGCCATCAGTGAGTCTATAGGGTTGGTCCTCTACGAGCAGTACTTC. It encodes CAISESIGLVLYEQYF.

CDR3 coding DNA: TGTGCCAGCAGGTCCTGGAGTGGGAATGAGCAGTTCTTC. As protein: CASRSWSGNEQFF. The V call is TRBV11-2, the J call TRBJ2-1; no clear D. The CDR3 is 13 residues long. Trimming removed 6 bases from V and 7 bases from J, with 13 bases in between. Germline loops: CDR1 SGHAT, CDR2 FQNNGV.

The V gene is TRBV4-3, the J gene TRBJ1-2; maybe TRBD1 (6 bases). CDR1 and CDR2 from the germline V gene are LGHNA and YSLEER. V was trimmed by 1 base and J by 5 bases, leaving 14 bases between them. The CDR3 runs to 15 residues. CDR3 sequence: CASSQGGAGAYGYTF. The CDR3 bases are TGCGCCAGCAGCCAAGGGGGCGCAGGGGCATATGGCTACACCTTC.

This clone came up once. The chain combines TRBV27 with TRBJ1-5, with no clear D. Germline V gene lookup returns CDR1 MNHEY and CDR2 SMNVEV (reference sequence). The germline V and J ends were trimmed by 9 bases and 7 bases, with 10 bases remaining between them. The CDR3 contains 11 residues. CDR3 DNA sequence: TGTGCCAGTAAGTCCCCCCAGCCCCAGCATTTT. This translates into CASKSPQPQHF.

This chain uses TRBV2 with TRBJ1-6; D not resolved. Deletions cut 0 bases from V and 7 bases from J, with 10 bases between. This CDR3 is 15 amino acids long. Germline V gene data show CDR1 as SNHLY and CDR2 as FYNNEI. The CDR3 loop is CASSEALIENSPLHF. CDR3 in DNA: TGTGCCAGCAGTGAAGCGTTGATAGAAAATTCACCCCTCCACTTT.

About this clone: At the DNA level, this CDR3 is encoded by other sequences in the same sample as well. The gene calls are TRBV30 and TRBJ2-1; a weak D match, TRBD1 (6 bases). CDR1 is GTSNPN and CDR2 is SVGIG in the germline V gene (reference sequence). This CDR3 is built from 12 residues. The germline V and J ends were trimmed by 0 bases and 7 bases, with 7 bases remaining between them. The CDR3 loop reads CAWSVQGNEQFF. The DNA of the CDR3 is TGTGCCTGGAGTGTCCAGGGGAATGAGCAGTTCTTC.

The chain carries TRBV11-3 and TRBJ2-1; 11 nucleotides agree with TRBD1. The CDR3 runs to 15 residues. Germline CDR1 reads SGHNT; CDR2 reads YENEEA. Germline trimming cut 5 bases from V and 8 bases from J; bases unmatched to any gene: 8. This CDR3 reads CASSRDRGFTDEQFF. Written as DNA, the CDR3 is TGTGCCAGCAGCCGGGACAGGGGGTTCACAGATGAGCAGTTCTTC.

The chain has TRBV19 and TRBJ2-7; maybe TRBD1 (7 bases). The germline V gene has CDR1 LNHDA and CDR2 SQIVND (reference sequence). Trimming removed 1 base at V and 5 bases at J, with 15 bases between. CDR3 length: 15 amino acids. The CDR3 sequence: CASSIGAGQTNEQYF. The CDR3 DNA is TGTGCCAGTAGTATAGGGGCGGGACAGACCAACGAGCAGTACTTC.

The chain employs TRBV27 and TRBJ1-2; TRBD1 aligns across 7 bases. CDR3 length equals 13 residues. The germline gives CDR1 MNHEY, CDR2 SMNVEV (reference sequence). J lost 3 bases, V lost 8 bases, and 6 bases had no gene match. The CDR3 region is CASAIGQDYGYTF. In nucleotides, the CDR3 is TGTGCCAGCGCTATAGGACAGGACTATGGCTACACCTTC.

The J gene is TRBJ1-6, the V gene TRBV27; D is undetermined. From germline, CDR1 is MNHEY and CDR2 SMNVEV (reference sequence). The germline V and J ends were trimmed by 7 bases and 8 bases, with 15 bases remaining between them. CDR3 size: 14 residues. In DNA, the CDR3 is TGTGCCAGCAAGGAGGATCCCCGTCATTCACCCCTCCACTTT. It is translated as CASKEDPRHSPLHF.

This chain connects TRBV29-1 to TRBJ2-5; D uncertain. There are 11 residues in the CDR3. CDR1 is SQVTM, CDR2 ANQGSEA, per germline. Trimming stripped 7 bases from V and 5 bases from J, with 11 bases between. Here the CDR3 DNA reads TGCAGCGGCACCGTCGGGGAGACCCAGTACTTC. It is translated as CSGTVGETQYF. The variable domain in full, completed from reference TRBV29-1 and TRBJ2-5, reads SAVISQKPSRDICQRGTSLTIQCQVDSQVTMMFWYRQQPGQSLTLIATANQGSEATYESGFVIDKFPISRPNLTFSTLTVSNMSPEDSSIYLCSGTVGETQYFGPGTRLLVL.

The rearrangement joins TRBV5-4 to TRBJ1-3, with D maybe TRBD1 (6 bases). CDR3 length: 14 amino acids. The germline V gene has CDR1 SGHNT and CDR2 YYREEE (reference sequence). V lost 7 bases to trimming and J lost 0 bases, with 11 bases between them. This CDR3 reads CASRQDLSGNTIYF. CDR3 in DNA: TGTGCCAGCCGACAGGACCTCTCTGGAAACACCATATATTTT. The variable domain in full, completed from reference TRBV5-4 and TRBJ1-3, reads ETGVTQSPTHLIKTRGQQVTLRCSSQSGHNTVSWYQQALGQGPQFIFQYYREEENGRGNFPPRFSGLQFPNYSSELNVNALELDDSALYLCASRQDLSGNTIYFGEGSWLTVV.

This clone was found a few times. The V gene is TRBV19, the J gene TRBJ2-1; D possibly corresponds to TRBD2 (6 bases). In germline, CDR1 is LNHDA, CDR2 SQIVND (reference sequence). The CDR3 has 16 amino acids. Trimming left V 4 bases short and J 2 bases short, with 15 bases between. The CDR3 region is CASSTDGRRAYNEQFF. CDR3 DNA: TGTGCCAGTAGTACGGACGGGAGACGGGCCTACAATGAGCAGTTCTTC.

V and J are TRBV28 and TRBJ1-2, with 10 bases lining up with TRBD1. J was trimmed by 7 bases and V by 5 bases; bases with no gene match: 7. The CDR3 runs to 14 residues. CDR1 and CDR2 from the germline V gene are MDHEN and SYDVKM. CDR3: CASSNARDRGGYTF. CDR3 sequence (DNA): TGTGCCAGCAGTAACGCCCGGGACAGGGGTGGCTACACCTTC.

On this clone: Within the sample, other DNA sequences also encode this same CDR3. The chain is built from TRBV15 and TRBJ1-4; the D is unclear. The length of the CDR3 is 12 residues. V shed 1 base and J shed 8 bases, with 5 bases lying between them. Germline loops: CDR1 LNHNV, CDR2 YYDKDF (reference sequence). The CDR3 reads CATSRVGEKLFF. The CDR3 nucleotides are TGTGCCACCAGCAGAGTGGGGGAAAAACTGTTTTTT.